This TCR beta chain derives from a study of cytomegalovirus exposure and HLA in healthy donors. TCRdb's table, derived via immunoSEQ multiplex PCR, lists solely in-frame clones and lacks some. The sample shows hundreds of thousands of clones, more than 80% of them seen only once. Whole-study results and caveats: Rare sequences made up most TCRs, while some public TCRs were found in many donors. Reportedly, diagnosis of cytomegalovirus status by the classifier showed high specificity and sensitivity.

To note about this clone: Antigen unknown.

This receptor was identified in a woman under 30 in good health and CMV-seronegative. Sequencing was performed on PBMCs.

The CDR3 loop reads CASSLQGATNEKLFF. Here the CDR3 DNA reads TGTGCCAGCAGTTTACAGGGCGCGACTAATGAAAAACTGTTTTTT. The chain recombines TRBV6-6 with TRBJ1-4, with a weak D call TRBD1 (6 bases). Trimming took off 4 bases at V and 2 bases at J, with 11 bases between the two ends. The CDR3 totals 15 residues. Germline values: CDR1 MNHNY, CDR2 SVGAGI (reference sequence).